The clone carrying this T cell receptor (beta chain) has a count of ten or more. What it recognizes is unknown. The sample is drawn from a study of human T cells and chemical hapten exposure. Study at large: Each patch test put 0.01% DPC on the upper back, and results were read at 6 days. Whole-study results and caveats: Expanded TCR sets contained significantly more large CDR3 similarity clusters than controls. Following DPC sensitization, TCRs present above 1 in 1000 frequency showed no change.

Each CDR3 protein is one row after TCRdb ran MiXCR on the RACE reads. The sample shows about 89,000 distinct CDR3 sequences, over 10% of them seen only once. Time point described: patch test 3, about 24 weeks after DPC sensitization. Specified treatment: therapeutic diphenylcyclopropenone sensitization with weekly scalp DPC. Alopecia patients deemed DPC-suitable, aged 18 to 70, excluding pregnancy. CDR1 and CDR2 (germline): SGHAT, FQNNGV. The CDR3 runs 13 residues. Deletions cut 2 bases from V and 6 bases from J, with 11 bases between. The material sequenced was whole blood, taken in connection with sensitization to the hapten diphenylcyclopropenone (DPC). The rearrangement uses TRBV11-2 and TRBJ2-7, with a weak D call TRBD1 (5 bases). This clonotype was sampled from a woman aged 45 to 65 with alopecia areata. Some clones in this sample may be carry-over from other donors' samples. The CDR3 DNA is TGTGCCAGCAGCTTAATCCCCAGGGCCGAGCAGTACTTC. This translates into CASSLIPRAEQYF.